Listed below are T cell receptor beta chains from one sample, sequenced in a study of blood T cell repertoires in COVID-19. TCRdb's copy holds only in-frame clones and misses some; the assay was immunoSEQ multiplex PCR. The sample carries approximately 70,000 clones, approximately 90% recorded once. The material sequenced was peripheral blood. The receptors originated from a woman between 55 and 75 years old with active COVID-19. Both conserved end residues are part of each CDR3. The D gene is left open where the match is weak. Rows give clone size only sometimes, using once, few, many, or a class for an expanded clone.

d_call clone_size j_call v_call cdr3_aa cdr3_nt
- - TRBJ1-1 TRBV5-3 CARSLVESKNTEAFF TGTGCCAGAAGCTTGGTTGAGAGTAAGAACACTGAAGCTTTCTTT
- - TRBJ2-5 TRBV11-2 CASSSGVLAYF TGTGCCAGCAGCTCCGGGGTGCTTGCGTACTTC
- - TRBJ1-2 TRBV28 CASSLSENYGYTF TGTGCCAGCAGTTTATCAGAAAACTATGGCTACACCTTC
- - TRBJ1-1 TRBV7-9 CASSRAEGKAEAFF TGTGCCAGCAGCCGAGCGGAGGGGAAAGCTGAAGCTTTCTTT
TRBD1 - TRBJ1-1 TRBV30 CAWRRDRELLSNEAFF TGTGCCTGGAGACGGGACAGGGAACTACTATCCAATGAAGCTTTCTTT
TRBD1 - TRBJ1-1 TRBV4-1 CASSKGQGMNTEAFF TGCGCCAGCAGCAAAGGACAGGGGATGAACACTGAAGCTTTCTTT
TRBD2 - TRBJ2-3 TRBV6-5 CASSLAGGSPDTQYF TGTGCCAGCAGTCTCGCGGGAGGGTCCCCAGATACGCAGTATTTT
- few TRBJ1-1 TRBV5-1 CASTPGQLSPYTEAFF TGCGCCAGCACCCCCGGACAGTTATCTCCCTACACTGAAGCTTTCTTT
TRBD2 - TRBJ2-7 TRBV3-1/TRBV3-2 CASSAISTSSYEQYF TGTGCCAGCAGCGCGATTTCGACTAGCAGCTACGAGCAGTACTTC
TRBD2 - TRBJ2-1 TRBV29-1 CSVIPGTRPGRGEQFF TGCAGCGTTATCCCCGGGACTAGGCCTGGTAGGGGTGAGCAGTTCTTC
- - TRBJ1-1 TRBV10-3 CATRAGLGTEAFF TGTGCCACCAGAGCAGGCTTGGGCACTGAAGCTTTCTTT
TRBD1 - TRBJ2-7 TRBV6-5 CAVSHRQGAYEQYF TGTGCCGTGTCGCACCGACAGGGGGCCTACGAGCAGTACTTC
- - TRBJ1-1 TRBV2 CASRRGGTEAFF TGTGCCAGCAGGAGGGGGGGCACTGAAGCTTTCTTT
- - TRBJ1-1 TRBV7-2 CASSFSSRGLTEAFF TGTGCCAGCAGCTTTTCCTCCAGGGGTCTCACTGAAGCTTTCTTT
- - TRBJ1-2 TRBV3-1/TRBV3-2 CASSHIGEAGGYTF TGTGCCAGCAGCCACATCGGGGAGGCGGGTGGCTACACCTTC
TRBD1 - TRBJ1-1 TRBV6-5 CASRSRQGFSSEAFF TGTGCCAGCAGGTCCCGACAGGGGTTCTCGTCTGAAGCTTTCTTT
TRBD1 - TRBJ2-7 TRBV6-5 CASSRDRGKEQYF TGTGCCAGCAGTCGGGACAGGGGCAAAGAGCAGTACTTC
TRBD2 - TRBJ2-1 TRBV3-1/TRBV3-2 CASSQAIAGGSGEQFF TGTGCCAGCAGCCAAGCGATCGCGGGAGGGAGCGGTGAGCAGTTCTTC
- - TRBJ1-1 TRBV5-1 CASSIRGLGGNTEAFF TGCGCCAGCAGCATTCGGGGTCTCGGTGGGAACACTGAAGCTTTCTTT
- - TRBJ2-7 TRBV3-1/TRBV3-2 CASSQLSGDYEQYF TGTGCCAGCAGCCAACTCTCCGGGGACTACGAGCAGTACTTC
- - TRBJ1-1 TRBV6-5 CASSVTGVEAFF TGTGCCAGCAGCGTAACAGGAGTTGAAGCTTTCTTT
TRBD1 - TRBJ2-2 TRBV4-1 CASSYDRGPGELFF TGCGCCAGCAGTTACGACAGGGGGCCCGGGGAGCTGTTTTTT
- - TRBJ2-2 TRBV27 CASSLRRSGELFF TGTGCCAGCAGTTTAAGGAGATCCGGGGAGCTGTTTTTT
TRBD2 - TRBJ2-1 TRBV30 CAWRTAGGKEFF TGTGCCTGGAGGACAGCGGGAGGGAAAGAGTTCTTC
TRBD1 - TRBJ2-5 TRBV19 CASSIWLGQGKETQYF TGTGCCAGTAGTATTTGGTTGGGACAGGGCAAAGAGACCCAGTACTTC
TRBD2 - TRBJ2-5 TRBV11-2 CASSLFTSGRAINGTQYF TGTGCCAGCAGCTTATTTACTAGCGGGAGGGCGATAAATGGGACCCAGTACTTC
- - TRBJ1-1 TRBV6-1 CASSDRGGVAEAFF TGTGCCAGCAGTGACCGAGGGGGAGTTGCTGAAGCTTTCTTT
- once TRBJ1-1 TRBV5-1 CASSLAGVRTEAFF TGCGCCAGCAGCCTCGCGGGGGTGAGGACTGAAGCTTTCTTT